The 24 T cell receptor beta chains below all came from one sample that was sequenced in a study of OX40 agonist ivuxolimab in advanced cancers. Using immunoSEQ multiplex PCR, the repertoire was profiled, and TCRdb retains in-frame clones only, with some absent. Among about 110,000 clones listed, approximately 90% were seen once. This specimen was CD4+ or CD8+ T cells sorted from blood, taken in a trial of the OX40 agonist ivuxolimab. Every receptor here comes from an adult with an advanced solid tumor such as melanoma, head and neck, liver or kidney cancer.

V is TRBV6-1 and J is TRBJ1-1; a weak D match, TRBD1 (5 bases). The CDR3 is 17 amino acids. Germline CDR1 MNHNS, CDR2 SASEGT. V was cut by 0 bases and J by 3 bases, with 17 bases left in between. CDR3 region: CASSEARRGLVDTEAFF. The CDR3 bases are TGTGCCAGCAGTGAAGCCCGAAGGGGTTTAGTGGACACTGAAGCTTTCTTT.

This clone was detected once. In the same sample, other DNA sequences code for this CDR3. The rearrangement links TRBV2 to TRBJ2-7; D may be TRBD1 (6 bases). The germline CDR1 and CDR2 sequences are SNHLY and FYNNEI. V dropped 6 bases and J dropped 2 bases, with 8 bases sitting between them. The CDR3 covers 12 residues. The CDR3 DNA follows: TGTGCCAGCAGGCAGGGGACCTACGAGCAGTACTTC. Protein: CASRQGTYEQYF. The full variable domain, rest sourced from reference TRBV2 and TRBJ2-7, is EPEVTQTPSHQVTQMGQEVILRCVPISNHLYFYWYRQILGQKVEFLVSFYNNEISEKSEIFDDQFSVERPDGSNFTLKIRSTKLEDSAMYFCASRQGTYEQYFGPGTRLTVT.

The chain recombines TRBV11-3 with TRBJ2-1; 8 bases line up with TRBD2. Losses at the gene ends were 5 bases for V and 10 bases for J; bases not matched to a gene: 7. Germline CDR1 and CDR2: SGHNT and YENEEA. The CDR3 loop spans 13 amino acids. The CDR3: CASSPRTSWEQFF. For the CDR3, the DNA is TGTGCCAGCAGCCCCCGGACTAGCTGGGAGCAGTTCTTC. Full variable domain (rest looked up from reference TRBV11-3 and TRBJ2-1): EAGVVQSPRYKIIEKKQPVAFWCNPISGHNTLYWYLQNLGQGPELLIRYENEEAVDDSQLPKDRFSAERLKGVDSTLKIQPAELGDSAVYLCASSPRTSWEQFFGPGTRLTVL.

This chain connects TRBV6-5 to TRBJ1-5; D not certain. CDR1 and CDR2 from the germline V gene are MNHEY and SVGAGI. Trimming removed 0 bases at V and 15 bases at J, with 18 bases between. The CDR3 has 14 residues. The CDR3, as DNA: TGTGCCAGCAGTTACTCGGCAGGCGACGCCACGCTGCATTTT. Translated, it gives CASSYSAGDATLHF.

The DNA of the CDR3 is TGTGCCAGCTCCCAGGGTCATCAGAACACTGAAGCTTTCTTT. Its protein product is CASSQGHQNTEAFF. The chain recombines TRBV18 with TRBJ1-1; maybe TRBD1 (5 bases). CDR1 is KGHSH and CDR2 is LQKENI in the germline V gene. This CDR3 is built from 14 residues. Trimming took off 6 bases at V and 1 base at J, with 12 bases between the two ends. The full variable domain, rest sourced from reference TRBV18 and TRBJ1-1, is NAGVMQNPRHLVRRRGQEARLRCSPMKGHSHVYWYRQLPEEGLKFMVYLQKENIIDESGMPKERFSAEFPKEGPSILRIQQVVRGDSAAYFCASSQGHQNTEAFFGQGTRLTVV.

The genes are TRBV6-1 and TRBJ1-4; D ambiguous. Looked up from germline, CDR1 is MNHNS and CDR2 is SASEGT. Trimming left V 7 bases short and J 4 bases short, with 7 bases between. CDR3 size: 12 residues. The CDR3 spells CASMGVNEKLFF. The CDR3 DNA sequence: TGTGCCAGCATGGGTGTTAATGAAAAACTGTTTTTT.

This chain joins TRBV6-1 and TRBJ2-3, with 8 bases matching TRBD2. Trimming at V came to 3 bases and at J to 2 bases, leaving 13 bases not matched to a gene. Germline CDR1 is MNHNS and CDR2 is SASEGT. The CDR3 covers 18 residues. As DNA, the CDR3 is TGTGCCAGCAGTGACCCGGATCGGCGTAGCGGGGACACAGATACGCAGTATTTT. Amino acids: CASSDPDRRSGDTDTQYF.

The chain employs TRBV19 and TRBJ1-2; unclear D gene. The CDR3 totals 12 residues. From germline, CDR1 is LNHDA and CDR2 SQIVND (reference sequence). V lost 3 bases, J lost 8 bases, and 10 bases lay in between. CDR3 sequence: CASSISAYGYTF. Written as DNA, the CDR3 is TGTGCCAGTAGTATTTCAGCCTACGGCTACACCTTC. Based on the CDR3 plus reference TRBV19 and TRBJ1-2, the full variable domain is DGGITQSPKYLFRKEGQNVTLSCEQNLNHDAMYWYRQDPGQGLRLIYYSQIVNDFQKGDIAEGYSVSREKKESFPLTVTSAQKNPTAFYLCASSISAYGYTFGSGTRLTVV.

This chain links TRBV6-5 with TRBJ1-3; D is unresolved. The CDR3 runs to 13 residues. With 7 bases removed from V and 0 bases from J, the gap between germline ends came to 7 bases. Germline assignment: CDR1 MNHEY and CDR2 SVGAGI. The CDR3 spells CASIPVSGNTIYF. For the CDR3, the DNA is TGTGCCAGCATCCCAGTCTCTGGAAACACCATATATTTT.

The V and J genes are TRBV5-5 and TRBJ1-3; possibly TRBD1 for D (5 bases). V lost 1 base, J lost 0 bases, and 14 bases lay in between. Germline CDR1 and CDR2: SGHKS and YYEKEE (reference sequence). This CDR3 contains 17 residues. The CDR3 region is CASSLNSGLRSGNTIYF. In DNA, the CDR3 is TGTGCCAGCAGCTTGAATTCGGGACTTCGCTCTGGAAACACCATATATTTT.

This clone was detected once. The chain uses TRBV7-6 and TRBJ1-4; the match to TRBD1 covers 8 bases. V lost 5 bases to trimming and J lost 7 bases; unmatched junction nucleotides: 6. This CDR3 has 14 residues. Germline-derived CDR1 and CDR2 are SGHVS and FNYEAQ. CDR3 sequence: CASSKGQGGEKLFF. As DNA, the CDR3 is TGTGCCAGCAGCAAAGGACAGGGAGGTGAAAAACTGTTTTTT.

This chain links TRBV28 with TRBJ1-2, with D possibly TRBD1 on 6 matching bases. With 5 bases removed from V and 5 bases from J, the gap between germline ends came to 9 bases. The CDR3 spans 12 residues. Germline V gives CDR1 MDHEN, CDR2 SYDVKM. The CDR3 sequence: CASSLDSYGYTF. The CDR3 DNA reads as TGTGCCAGCAGTCTGGACAGTTATGGCTACACCTTC.

This chain joins TRBV30 and TRBJ1-2; TRBD1 aligns across 9 bases. Unmatched junction bases numbered 11, after V lost 7 bases and J lost 5 bases. The V gene's germline CDR1 is GTSNPN and CDR2 SVGIG (reference sequence). This CDR3 region has 14 residues. As DNA, the CDR3 is TGTGCCTTTCTCAGACAGGGGGAGAGGTATGGCTACACCTTC. Amino acids: CAFLRQGERYGYTF.

This chain connects TRBV25-1 to TRBJ2-5, with D possibly being TRBD1 (5 bases). CDR3 length equals 13 residues. V was pared by 2 bases and J by 9 bases, with 13 bases between. CDR1 and CDR2 (germline): MGHDK, SYGVNS. CDR3 sequence: CASSEQGGPAQYF. The CDR3 nucleotides read TGTGCCAGCAGTGAACAGGGTGGTCCGGCCCAGTACTTC.

V is TRBV5-6 and J is TRBJ2-7; 9 bases line up with TRBD1. Trimming removed 5 bases from V and 2 bases from J; junction bases left unmatched: 14. CDR3 length equals 17 residues. The germline gives CDR1 SGHDT, CDR2 YYEEEE. The CDR3 coding sequence is TGTGCCAGCAGACTCGGGGACAGGGACCCCAGCACCTACGAGCAGTACTTC. Translation: CASRLGDRDPSTYEQYF. Looking up the rest from reference TRBV5-6 and TRBJ2-7 gives the full variable domain: DAGVTQSPTHLIKTRGQQVTLRCSPKSGHDTVSWYQQALGQGPQFIFQYYEEEERQRGNFPDRFSGHQFPNYSSELNVNALLLGDSALYLCASRLGDRDPSTYEQYFGPGTRLTVT.

The rearrangement links TRBV10-2 to TRBJ2-1; 11 bases fit TRBD2. J was trimmed by 7 bases and V by 6 bases; bases with no gene match: 8. This CDR3 has 15 residues. The germline V gene has CDR1 WSHSY and CDR2 SAAADI. CDR3 DNA: TGCGCCAGCAGGGTAGCGGGAGGGCCGGCGAATGAGCAGTTCTTC. As protein: CASRVAGGPANEQFF.

The genes are TRBV19 and TRBJ2-6, with 10 bases lining up with TRBD1. Germline-derived CDR1 and CDR2 are LNHDA and SQIVND (reference sequence). The CDR3 runs to 16 residues. The ends lost 5 bases at V and 2 bases at J; junction bases unmatched: 3. CDR3 residues: CASSVGQGAGANVLTF. The DNA for the CDR3 is TGTGCCAGTAGTGTCGGACAGGGGGCTGGGGCCAACGTCCTGACTTTC.

The CDR3 sequence is CASGGPTYNEQFF. As DNA, the CDR3 is TGTGCCAGCGGAGGGCCTACCTACAATGAGCAGTTCTTC. V gene TRBV5-4 combines with J gene TRBJ2-1, with D perhaps TRBD2 (6 bases). CDR1 is SGHNT and CDR2 is YYREEE in the germline V gene (reference sequence). This CDR3 spans 13 amino acids. V was cut by 7 bases and J by 2 bases, with 10 bases left in between.

The V call is TRBV5-4, the J call TRBJ2-5; weak D call: TRBD2 (5 bases). V lost 3 bases and J 1 base, leaving 13 bases between the germline ends. Germline CDR1 SGHNT, CDR2 YYREEE (reference sequence). The CDR3 totals 15 residues. CDR3 nucleotide sequence: TGTGCCAGCAGCTACATCGGGGTAACCCAAGAGACCCAGTACTTC. Amino acid sequence: CASSYIGVTQETQYF.

The chain couples TRBV6-6 to TRBJ2-7; no definite D call. The germline gives CDR1 MNHNY, CDR2 SVGAGI (reference sequence). This CDR3 spans 12 amino acids. V lost 4 bases, J lost 3 bases, and 7 bases lay in between. Here the CDR3 DNA reads TGTGCCAGCAGTTCGGGCGTCTACGAGCAGTACTTC. Translating it yields CASSSGVYEQYF.

This CDR3 reads CASREGGEKQYF. The CDR3 coding sequence is TGTGCCAGTAGAGAGGGAGGGGAAAAGCAGTACTTC. The rearrangement joins TRBV19 to TRBJ2-7; TRBD2 agrees at 7 bases. This CDR3 contains 12 residues. Germline CDR1 is LNHDA and CDR2 is SQIVND (reference sequence). The trim removed 6 bases at V and 8 bases at J, leaving 7 bases unmatched.

The J gene is TRBJ2-6, the V gene TRBV10-3; D is possibly TRBD2 (5 bases). Germline values: CDR1 ENHRY, CDR2 SYGVKD. V lost 5 bases to trimming and J lost 4 bases, with 9 bases between them. The CDR3 has 14 amino acids. DNA for the CDR3: TGTGCCATCAGTCCCCCGGGAGGGGCCAACGTCCTGACTTTC. Residues: CAISPPGGANVLTF.

V gene TRBV7-9 combines with J gene TRBJ1-1; TRBD1 is a possible D gene (5 bases). Between the trimmed V and J ends, which lost 5 bases and 0 bases, there was a span of 10 bases. Germline CDR1 reads SEHNR; CDR2 reads FQNEAQ (reference sequence). This CDR3 is 14 amino acids long. CDR3 coding DNA: TGTGCCAGCAGCCGGGGACGGATGAACACTGAAGCTTTCTTT. It codes for CASSRGRMNTEAFF.

The chain is built from TRBV18 and TRBJ2-3; possible D gene TRBD2, 5 bases. The CDR3 has 18 residues. With 1 base removed from V and 3 bases from J, the gap between germline ends came to 20 bases. Germline CDR1 is KGHSH and CDR2 is LQKENI. The CDR3 sequence is CASSPQLIVGLPTDTQYF. The CDR3 bases are TGTGCCAGCTCACCACAATTAATCGTCGGACTTCCGACAGATACGCAGTATTTT.